Presented here are 3 T cell receptor beta chains from one specimen sequenced in a study of siplizumab effects on memory and regulatory T cells. Profiling relied on immunoSEQ multiplex PCR, and the TCRdb table lists in-frame clones only, not all of them. The sample consists of about 100,000 clones, about 95% of them appearing once. The sample comprised non-Treg CD4+ T cells sorted from blood. The source of these receptors is a human donor in good health.

This chain joins TRBV4-1 and TRBJ2-3, with D hard to call. The CDR3 is 12 amino acids. Trimming removed 0 bases at V and 6 bases at J, with 4 bases between. CDR1 MGHRA and CDR2 YSYEKL come from the germline V gene. As DNA, the CDR3 is TGCGCCAGCAGCCAAGATTCGGATACGCAGTATTTT. Translation: CASSQDSDTQYF.

V gene TRBV18 combines with J gene TRBJ2-3; D uncertain. V lost 2 bases and J lost 4, with 4 bases in between. CDR3 length: 12 amino acids. Germline V gene data show CDR1 as KGHSH and CDR2 as LQKENI. CDR3 loop: CASSPSADTQYF. The CDR3 nucleotides read TGTGCCAGCTCACCATCCGCAGATACGCAGTATTTT.

The chain carries TRBV5-6 and TRBJ1-5; tentatively, D is TRBD1 (5 bases). V lost 5 bases and J 3 bases, leaving 15 bases between the germline ends. The CDR3 length is 15 residues. Germline CDR1 and CDR2: SGHDT and YYEEEE. The CDR3 region is CASSSQLGVNQPQHF. The CDR3 DNA sequence: TGTGCCAGCAGTTCACAACTAGGGGTCAATCAGCCCCAGCATTTT.